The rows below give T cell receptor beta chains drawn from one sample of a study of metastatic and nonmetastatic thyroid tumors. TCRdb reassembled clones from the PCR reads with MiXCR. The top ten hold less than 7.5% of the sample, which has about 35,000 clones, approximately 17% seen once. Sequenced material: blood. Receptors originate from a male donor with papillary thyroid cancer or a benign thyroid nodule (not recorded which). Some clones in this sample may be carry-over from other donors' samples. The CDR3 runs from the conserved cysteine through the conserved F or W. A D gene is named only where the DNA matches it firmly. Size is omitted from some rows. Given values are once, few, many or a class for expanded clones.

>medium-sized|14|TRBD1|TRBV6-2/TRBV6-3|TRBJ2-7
TGTGCCAGCAGTTTGGCAGGGGGTTCCTACGAGCAGTACTTC
CASSLAGGSYEQYF
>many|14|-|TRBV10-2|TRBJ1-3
TGCGCCAGCCGGGACGGTGGTTCTGGAAACACCATATATTTT
CASRDGGSGNTIYF
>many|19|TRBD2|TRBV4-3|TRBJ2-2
TGCGCCAGCAGCCAGGGTACCCTAGCGGAACTCCGTGGCACCGGGGAGCTGTTTTTT
CASSQGTLAELRGTGELFF
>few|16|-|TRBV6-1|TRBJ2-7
TGTGCCAGCAGTCCTTTTCTCAGCTGGGACTCCTACGAGCAGTACTTC
CASSPFLSWDSYEQYF
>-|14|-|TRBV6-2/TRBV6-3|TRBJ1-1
TGTGCCAGCAGTTCTCCCGACAGAGTCACTGAAGCTTTCTTT
CASSSPDRVTEAFF
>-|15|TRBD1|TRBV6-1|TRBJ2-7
TGTGCCAGCAGTTCCAGACAGGGGAATAACCACGAGCAGTACTTC
CASSSRQGNNHEQYF
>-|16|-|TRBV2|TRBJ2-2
TGTGCCAGCAGTCGCCCCGGGGGTGACGTCACCGGGGAGCTGTTTTTT
CASSRPGGDVTGELFF
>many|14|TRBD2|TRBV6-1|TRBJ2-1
TGTGCCAGCAGTGGGACTAGCGGCCACAATGAGCAGTTCTTC
CASSGTSGHNEQFF
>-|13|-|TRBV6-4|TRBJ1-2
TGTGCCAGTAGTGAAGGACCAAGCTATGGCTACACCTTC
CASSEGPSYGYTF
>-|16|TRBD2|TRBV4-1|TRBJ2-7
TGCGCCAGCAGCCCCTCAGAACTAGCGGGATCCTACGAGCAGTACTTC
CASSPSELAGSYEQYF
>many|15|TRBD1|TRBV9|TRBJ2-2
TGTGCCAGCAGCGGGCGGACAGGGAACACCGGGGAGCTGTTTTTT
CASSGRTGNTGELFF
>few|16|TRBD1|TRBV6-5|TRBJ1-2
TGTGCCAGCAGTTCCGGGACAGGGGGCGAGTTATATGGCTACACCTTC
CASSSGTGGELYGYTF
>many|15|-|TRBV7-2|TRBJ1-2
TGTGCCAGCAGCCTGCTTAGCTACCAGGTCTATGGCTACACCTTC
CASSLLSYQVYGYTF
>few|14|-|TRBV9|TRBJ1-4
TGTGCCAGCAGTCGTGACAGTTCTAATGAAAAACTGTTTTTT
CASSRDSSNEKLFF